This TCR beta chain was retrieved from a study of OX40 agonist ivuxolimab in advanced cancers. Method: immunoSEQ multiplex PCR; TCRdb's copy keeps in-frame clones and lacks some. The table shows some 71,000 clones, with over 80% occurring only once. The ends lost 1 base at V and 5 bases at J; junction bases unmatched: 8. This CDR3 spans 15 amino acids. From germline, CDR1 is SGHVS and CDR2 FQNEAQ. Samples of blood were obtained at baseline, on cycle 4 day 1, and on cycle 7 day 1. This chain links TRBV7-8 with TRBJ2-7; 7 bases are a match to TRBD2. The receptor was isolated from an adult with an advanced solid tumor such as melanoma, head and neck, liver or kidney cancer. This specimen was CD4+ or CD8+ T cells sorted from blood, taken in a trial of the OX40 agonist ivuxolimab. The CDR3 DNA follows: TGTGCCAGCAGCTTAGAATGGGAGGGTCTGGACGAGCAGTACTTC. It translates to CASSLEWEGLDEQYF.